The source of this TCR beta chain is a study of blood T cell repertoires in COVID-19. Study context: COVID-19 samples, acute and convalescent, were from the United States, Italy and Spain. Sample material is recorded as cDNA or gDNA derived from T cells, B-cell-depleted T cells, or PBMCs.

As handled by the study authors: Amplification with reference gene primers provided the estimates of nucleated cell counts. Some clones are missing from TCRdb's copy, which holds only in-frame ones; the method was immunoSEQ multiplex PCR. D and trimming come from the DNA, and the V and J calls and clone size come from that table. The data contain 150,000 to 200,000 clones, approximately 88% of them seen just once; the ten biggest clones take up 1.6%. Per the germline V gene, CDR1 is SGHAT and CDR2 is FQNNGV. The CDR3 runs to 14 residues. Trimming cost V 5 bases and J 10 bases, with 15 bases left between them.

This clonotype originated in a woman between 45 and 65 years old with acute or convalescent COVID-19. Source material: peripheral blood. The chain is built from TRBV11-2 and TRBJ1-6, with D perhaps matching TRBD1 (5 bases). CDR3 sequence reads: CASSHPSGASPLHF. Written as DNA, the CDR3 is TGTGCCAGCAGCCACCCAAGTGGGGCATCACCCCTCCACTTT.